This is a list of T cell receptor beta chains from one sample in a study of blood T cell repertoires in COVID-19. Only in-frame clones appear in the TCRdb table, and some are missing; sequencing was by immunoSEQ multiplex PCR. The data show approximately 190,000 clones, with under 90% seen just once and over 13% held by the top ten. The sequenced sample was peripheral blood. These TCRs come from a man aged 25 to 40 with active or convalescent COVID-19. Each CDR3 is given with its conserved first and last residue. The order of the fields is CDR3 protein, CDR3 DNA, V gene, J gene, clone size, CDR3 length, D gene. The D gene is left open where the match is weak. Clone size is shown for a subset of rows, as once, few, many or a class of expanded clone.

CATSDPKNLGQGHSPLHF	TGTGCCACCAGTGATCCTAAAAACCTAGGACAGGGCCATTCACCCCTCCACTTT	TRBV24-1	TRBJ1-6	-	18	TRBD1
CASSPGTSGLSEQFF	TGTGCCAGCAGTCCGGGGACTAGCGGGTTGTCGGAGCAGTTCTTC	TRBV28	TRBJ2-1	once	15	TRBD2
CASSVPGLALGEQFF	TGTGCCAGCAGTGTACCGGGACTAGCTTTAGGAGAGCAGTTCTTC	TRBV25-1	TRBJ2-1	-	15	TRBD2
CASSLEGGDMRPQHF	TGCGCCAGCAGCTTGGAAGGGGGAGATATGAGGCCCCAGCATTTT	TRBV5-1	TRBJ1-5	once	15	-
CASSSTRGQAEKLFF	TGTGCCAGCAGCTCCACCAGGGGGCAGGCTGAAAAACTGTTTTTT	TRBV5-4	TRBJ1-4	-	15	TRBD1
CASSALGTGESYGYTF	TGTGCCAGCAGCGCCCTGGGGACAGGGGAGAGCTATGGCTACACCTTC	TRBV25-1	TRBJ1-2	-	16	TRBD1
CASSRRTGTGQETQYF	TGTGCCAGCAGCCGACGAACCGGGACAGGACAAGAGACCCAGTACTTC	TRBV14	TRBJ2-5	once	16	TRBD1
CASRQSGSYTQYF	TGTGCCAGCCGACAGAGCGGGAGTTATACGCAGTATTTT	TRBV11-2	TRBJ2-3	-	13	TRBD2
CASSYSGLFSGYNEQFF	TGTGCCAGCAGTTACTCGGGCCTTTTTAGCGGCTACAATGAGCAGTTCTTC	TRBV6-2/TRBV6-3	TRBJ2-1	-	17	-
CASRMDREHQPQHF	TGCGCCAGCAGGATGGACAGGGAGCATCAGCCCCAGCATTTT	TRBV10-1	TRBJ1-5	once	14	TRBD1
CASSGLDTQYF	TGTGCCAGCTCGGGGTTGGATACGCAGTATTTT	TRBV9	TRBJ2-3	-	11	-
CAWSAGLAGSTDTQYF	TGTGCCTGGAGTGCCGGACTAGCGGGATCCACAGATACGCAGTATTTT	TRBV30	TRBJ2-3	-	16	TRBD2
CASSHASGTGNTEAFF	TGTGCCAGCAGCCACGCTTCCGGGACAGGGAACACTGAAGCTTTCTTT	TRBV6-6	TRBJ1-1	-	16	TRBD1
CATSKRGDERGYNSPLHF	TGTGCCACCAGCAAGCGGGGGGACGAGAGAGGATATAATTCACCCCTCCACTTT	TRBV15	TRBJ1-6	-	18	-
CASSFQGANLDYGYTF	TGTGCCAGCAGCTTTCAGGGGGCGAACCTAGACTATGGCTACACCTTC	TRBV7-2	TRBJ1-2	-	16	TRBD1
CATGTGRAIQYF	TGTGCCACAGGGACAGGGAGGGCCATTCAGTACTTC	TRBV24-1	TRBJ2-4	-	12	TRBD1
CASSQTGQGGNTIYF	TGTGCCAGCAGCCAAACGGGACAGGGGGGAAACACCATATATTTT	TRBV3-1/TRBV3-2	TRBJ1-3	-	15	TRBD1
CASSSGTGGSNYGYTF	TGCGCCAGCAGCTCCGGGACAGGGGGATCGAACTATGGCTACACCTTC	TRBV10-1	TRBJ1-2	once	16	TRBD1
CASSPLSEQADIQYF	TGTGCCAGCTCACCACTTTCAGAACAGGCGGACATTCAGTACTTC	TRBV18	TRBJ2-4	-	15	-
CASSFAGTGADNEQFF	TGTGCCAGTAGCTTTGCCGGGACAGGAGCCGATAATGAGCAGTTCTTC	TRBV19	TRBJ2-1	-	16	TRBD1
CASSFKGVPGNTIYF	TGTGCCAGCAGTTTTAAAGGGGTTCCTGGAAACACCATATATTTT	TRBV27	TRBJ1-3	few	15	-
CASGLSNEQFF	TGTGCCAGCGGACTAAGCAATGAGCAGTTCTTC	TRBV28	TRBJ2-1	-	11	-
CAWSVEWGRRMNTEAFF	TGTGCCTGGAGTGTAGAATGGGGGAGGAGAATGAACACTGAAGCTTTCTTT	TRBV30	TRBJ1-1	-	17	-
CSVDGGASSYNEQFF	TGCAGCGTTGACGGGGGGGCCAGCTCCTACAATGAGCAGTTCTTC	TRBV29-1	TRBJ2-1	once	15	TRBD2
CATSRTPGQGTEKLFF	TGTGCCACCAGCAGAACGCCGGGACAGGGTACGGAAAAACTGTTTTTT	TRBV15	TRBJ1-4	-	16	TRBD1
CASSDRAAQNSPLHF	TGTGCCAGCTCCGACAGGGCGGCCCAGAATTCACCCCTCCACTTT	TRBV18	TRBJ1-6	few	15	TRBD1
CASSKDRDHSGANVLTF	TGCGCCAGCAGCAAGGACAGGGATCACTCTGGGGCCAACGTCCTGACTTTC	TRBV5-1	TRBJ2-6	-	17	TRBD1
CASRLAGRGSTDTQYF	TGTGCAAGTCGCTTAGCGGGCAGGGGGAGCACAGATACGCAGTATTTT	TRBV12-2	TRBJ2-3	-	16	-
CASSPIGGGNQPQHF	TGTGCCAGCAGTCCGATCGGAGGAGGCAATCAGCCCCAGCATTTT	TRBV27	TRBJ1-5	-	15	-
CASSLLKRNTGELFF	TGTGCCAGCAGCTTACTAAAGAGGAACACCGGGGAGCTGTTTTTT	TRBV7-8	TRBJ2-2	-	15	-
CASSLVINNEQFF	TGTGCCAGCAGTTTAGTCATCAACAATGAGCAGTTCTTC	TRBV27	TRBJ2-1	-	13	-
CASSQLDRGNQPQHF	TGTGCCAGCAGCCAGCTGGACAGGGGGAATCAGCCCCAGCATTTT	TRBV7-8	TRBJ1-5	-	15	TRBD1
CASSTRQSSYNSPLHF	TGTGCCAGCAGCACCCGACAGAGCTCCTATAATTCACCCCTCCACTTT	TRBV5-5	TRBJ1-6	-	16	-
CASSTPGTGYNEQFF	TGTGCCAGCAGTACCCCCGGGACAGGCTACAATGAGCAGTTCTTC	TRBV6-5	TRBJ2-1	-	15	TRBD1
CASTTLRGGEQFF	TGTGCCAGCACCACCCTTAGGGGGGGCGAGCAGTTCTTC	TRBV12-3/TRBV12-4	TRBJ2-1	-	13	-
CASSSGQETEAFF	TGCGCCAGCAGTTCAGGACAGGAAACTGAAGCTTTCTTT	TRBV10-1	TRBJ1-1	few	13	TRBD1
CASSNAGGPYNEQFF	TGTGCCAGCAGCAACGCGGGCGGCCCCTACAATGAGCAGTTCTTC	TRBV11-3	TRBJ2-1	-	15	-
CASRVIAASSYEQYF	TGTGCCTCCAGGGTAATAGCGGCCAGCTCCTACGAGCAGTACTTC	TRBV6-5	TRBJ2-7	-	15	-
CASERMGQGNEKLFF	TGTGCCAGTGAAAGGATGGGACAGGGTAATGAAAAACTGTTTTTT	TRBV19	TRBJ1-4	few	15	TRBD1
CASNCSGQGGNGYTF	TGCGCCAGCAACTGTTCCGGACAGGGGGGAAATGGCTACACCTTC	TRBV5-1	TRBJ1-2	once	15	TRBD1
CASSLGTGFGPQHF	TGTGCCAGTAGTCTAGGGACAGGGTTCGGACCCCAGCATTTT	TRBV19	TRBJ1-5	-	14	TRBD1
CASSRDSISNNSPLHF	TGTGCCAGCAGCCGGGACAGCATATCAAATAATTCACCCCTCCACTTT	TRBV7-3	TRBJ1-6	few	16	TRBD1
CASSMKQAVNQPQHF	TGTGCCAGTAGTATGAAACAGGCAGTCAATCAGCCCCAGCATTTT	TRBV19	TRBJ1-5	-	15	-
CASSTTGVGTEAFF	TGTGCCAGCAGCACGACAGGGGTGGGCACTGAAGCTTTCTTT	TRBV5-6	TRBJ1-1	once	14	TRBD1
CASSPPTGVGYTF	TGCGCCAGCAGCCCACCTACAGGGGTTGGCTACACCTTC	TRBV4-1	TRBJ1-2	-	13	TRBD1
CASSLGQGDNSPLHF	TGTGCCAGCAGCCTGGGACAGGGGGATAATTCACCCCTCCACTTT	TRBV7-6	TRBJ1-6	-	15	TRBD1
CASSPRTSGGYNEQFF	TGTGCCAGTAGTCCCCGGACTAGCGGGGGTTACAATGAGCAGTTCTTC	TRBV19	TRBJ2-1	few	16	TRBD2
CAISEAHRSGGETQYF	TGTGCCATCAGTGAGGCACACCGGTCAGGGGGGGAGACCCAGTACTTC	TRBV10-3	TRBJ2-5	-	16	-
CASRKRGTAGELFF	TGTGCCAGCAGAAAGCGGGGGACTGCCGGGGAGCTGTTTTTT	TRBV2	TRBJ2-2	-	14	TRBD2
CASRREGNTIYF	TGTGCCAGCAGGAGGGAGGGAAACACCATATATTTT	TRBV7-3	TRBJ1-3	-	12	-